The clone carrying this T cell receptor beta chain showed up many times. This entry is derived from a study of neurological immune-mediated disorders. TCRdb called the 5' RACE reads again in MiXCR, with one record for every CDR3 protein. The sample lists about 36,000 distinct CDR3 sequences, 10% seen once, with 6.6% in the top ten. The source of this sequence is a young woman with HTLV-1-associated myelopathy (HAM/TSP). Material for sequencing was PBMCs.

In DNA, the CDR3 is TGCAGCGCCACGACAGGGCTTAATTCACCCCTCCACTTT. This sequence encodes CSATTGLNSPLHF. This chain connects TRBV29-1 to TRBJ1-6, with TRBD1 matching over 7 bases. The trim removed 7 bases at V and 6 bases at J, leaving 6 bases unmatched. The CDR3 has 13 residues. Germline V gene lookup returns CDR1 SQVTM and CDR2 ANQGSEA.